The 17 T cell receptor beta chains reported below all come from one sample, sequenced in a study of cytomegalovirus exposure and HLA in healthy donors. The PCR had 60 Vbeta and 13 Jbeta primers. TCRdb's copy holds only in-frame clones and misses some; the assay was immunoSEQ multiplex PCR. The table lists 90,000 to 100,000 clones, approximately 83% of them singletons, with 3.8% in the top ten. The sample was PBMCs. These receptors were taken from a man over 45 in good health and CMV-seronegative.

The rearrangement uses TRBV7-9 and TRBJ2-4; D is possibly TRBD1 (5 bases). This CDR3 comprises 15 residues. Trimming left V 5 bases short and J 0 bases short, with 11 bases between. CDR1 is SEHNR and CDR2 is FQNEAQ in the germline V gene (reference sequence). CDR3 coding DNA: TGTGCCAGCAGCCCGGCAACAGGAGCCAAAAACATTCAGTACTTC. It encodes CASSPATGAKNIQYF.

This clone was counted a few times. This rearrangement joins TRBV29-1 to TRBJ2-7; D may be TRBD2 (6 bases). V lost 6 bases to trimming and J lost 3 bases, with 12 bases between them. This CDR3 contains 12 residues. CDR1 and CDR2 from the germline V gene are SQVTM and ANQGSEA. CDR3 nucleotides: TGCAGCGTGGGGGACTTCGGCTACGAGCAGTACTTC. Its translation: CSVGDFGYEQYF.

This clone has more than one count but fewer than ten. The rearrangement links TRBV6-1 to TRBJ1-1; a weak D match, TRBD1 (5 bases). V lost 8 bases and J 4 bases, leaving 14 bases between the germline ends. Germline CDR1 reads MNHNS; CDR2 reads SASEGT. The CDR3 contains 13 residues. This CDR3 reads CASGGYGATEAFF. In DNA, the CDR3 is TGTGCCAGCGGGGGGTACGGGGCCACTGAAGCTTTCTTT.

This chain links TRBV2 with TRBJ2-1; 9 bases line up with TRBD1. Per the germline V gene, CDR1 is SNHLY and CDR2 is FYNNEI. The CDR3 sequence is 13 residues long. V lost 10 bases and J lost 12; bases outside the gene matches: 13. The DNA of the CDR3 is TGTGCCACTTCTAGACGGGACAGGGAACGGCAGTTCTTC. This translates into CATSRRDRERQFF.

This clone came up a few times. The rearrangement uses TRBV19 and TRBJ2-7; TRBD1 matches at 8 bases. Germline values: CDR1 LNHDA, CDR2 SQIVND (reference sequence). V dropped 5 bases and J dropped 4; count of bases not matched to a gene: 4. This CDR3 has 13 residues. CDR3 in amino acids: CASSSTGAYEQYF. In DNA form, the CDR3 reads TGTGCCAGTAGTTCGACAGGGGCTTACGAGCAGTACTTC. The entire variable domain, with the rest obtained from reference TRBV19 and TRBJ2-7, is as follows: DGGITQSPKYLFRKEGQNVTLSCEQNLNHDAMYWYRQDPGQGLRLIYYSQIVNDFQKGDIAEGYSVSREKKESFPLTVTSAQKNPTAFYLCASSSTGAYEQYFGPGTRLTVT.

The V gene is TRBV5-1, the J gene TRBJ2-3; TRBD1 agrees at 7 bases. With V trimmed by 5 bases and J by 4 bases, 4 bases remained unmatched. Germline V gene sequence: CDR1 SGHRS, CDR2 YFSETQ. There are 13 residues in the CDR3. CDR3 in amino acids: CASRYRGPDTQYF. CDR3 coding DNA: TGCGCCAGCAGATATAGGGGGCCAGATACGCAGTATTTT.

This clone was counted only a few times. For the CDR3, the DNA is TGTGCCAGCAGTGTGGTGGACAATGGCAATCAGCCCCAGCATTTT. Its translation is CASSVVDNGNQPQHF. The chain combines TRBV6-1 with TRBJ1-5, with D possibly TRBD1 on 5 matching bases. The germline CDR1 and CDR2 sequences are MNHNS and SASEGT. V was trimmed by 4 bases and J by 2 bases, leaving 12 bases between them. The CDR3 sequence is 15 residues long.

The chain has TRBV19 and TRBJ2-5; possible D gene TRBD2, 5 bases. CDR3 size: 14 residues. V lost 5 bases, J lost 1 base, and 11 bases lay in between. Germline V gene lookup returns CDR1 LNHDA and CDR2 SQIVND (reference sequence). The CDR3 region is CASSLRTLQETQYF. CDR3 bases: TGTGCCAGTAGTCTCAGGACTCTCCAAGAGACCCAGTACTTC.

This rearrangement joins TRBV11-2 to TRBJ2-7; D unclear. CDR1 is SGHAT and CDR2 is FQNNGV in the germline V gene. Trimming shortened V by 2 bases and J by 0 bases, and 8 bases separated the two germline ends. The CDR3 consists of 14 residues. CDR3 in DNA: TGTGCCAGCAGCTTAACGAGGAACTCCTACGAGCAGTACTTC. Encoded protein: CASSLTRNSYEQYF.

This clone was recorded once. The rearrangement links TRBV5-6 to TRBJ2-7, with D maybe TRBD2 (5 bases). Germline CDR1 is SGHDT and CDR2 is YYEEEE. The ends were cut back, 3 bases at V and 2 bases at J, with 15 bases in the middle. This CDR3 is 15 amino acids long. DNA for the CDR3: TGTGCCAGCAGCTACTACGAGACCGGGACCTACGAGCAGTACTTC. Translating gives CASSYYETGTYEQYF.

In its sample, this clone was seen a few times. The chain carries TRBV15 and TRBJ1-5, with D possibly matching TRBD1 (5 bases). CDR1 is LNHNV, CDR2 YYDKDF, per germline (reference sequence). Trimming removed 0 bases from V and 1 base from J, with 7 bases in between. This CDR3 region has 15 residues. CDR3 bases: TGTGCCACCAGCAGAGATAAGGGGAGCAATCAGCCCCAGCATTTT. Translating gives CATSRDKGSNQPQHF.

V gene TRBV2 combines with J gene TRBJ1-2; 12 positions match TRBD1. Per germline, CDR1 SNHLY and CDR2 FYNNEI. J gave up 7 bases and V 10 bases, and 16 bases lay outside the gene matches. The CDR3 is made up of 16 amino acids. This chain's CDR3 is CATGAGQGAVLGGYTF. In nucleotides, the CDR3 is TGTGCCACGGGAGCGGGACAGGGGGCTGTGCTTGGTGGCTACACCTTC.

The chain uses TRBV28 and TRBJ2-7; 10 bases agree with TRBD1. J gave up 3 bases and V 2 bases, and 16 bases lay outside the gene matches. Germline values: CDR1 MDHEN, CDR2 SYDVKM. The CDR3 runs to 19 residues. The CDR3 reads CASSLRLGQGFRGGYEQYF. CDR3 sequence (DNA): TGTGCCAGCAGTTTAAGGTTGGGACAGGGGTTTAGGGGAGGCTACGAGCAGTACTTC.

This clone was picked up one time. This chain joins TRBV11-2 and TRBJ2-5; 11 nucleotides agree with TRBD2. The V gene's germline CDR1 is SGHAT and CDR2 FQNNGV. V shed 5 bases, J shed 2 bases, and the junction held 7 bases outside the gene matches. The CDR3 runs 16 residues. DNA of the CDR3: TGTGCCAGCAGCCCTCTCGGGACTAGCGGACAAGAGACCCAGTACTTC. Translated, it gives CASSPLGTSGQETQYF.

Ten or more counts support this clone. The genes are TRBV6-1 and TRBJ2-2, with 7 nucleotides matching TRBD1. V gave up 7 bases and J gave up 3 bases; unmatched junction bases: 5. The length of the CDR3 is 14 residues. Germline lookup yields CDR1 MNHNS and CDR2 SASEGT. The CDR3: CASTGTADTGELFF. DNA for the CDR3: TGTGCCAGCACCGGGACAGCGGACACCGGGGAGCTGTTTTTT.

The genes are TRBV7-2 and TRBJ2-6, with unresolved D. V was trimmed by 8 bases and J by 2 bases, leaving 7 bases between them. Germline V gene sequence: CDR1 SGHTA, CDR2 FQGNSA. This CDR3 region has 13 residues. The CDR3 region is CASGLAGANVLTF. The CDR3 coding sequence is TGTGCCAGCGGGCTCGCTGGGGCCAACGTCCTGACTTTC.

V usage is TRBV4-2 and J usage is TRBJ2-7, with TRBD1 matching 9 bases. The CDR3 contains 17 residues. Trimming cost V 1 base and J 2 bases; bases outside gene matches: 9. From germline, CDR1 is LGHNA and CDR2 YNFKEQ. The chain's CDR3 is CASSQVLTGGMAYEQYF. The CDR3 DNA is TGTGCCAGCAGCCAAGTTTTAACAGGGGGCATGGCCTACGAGCAGTACTTC.